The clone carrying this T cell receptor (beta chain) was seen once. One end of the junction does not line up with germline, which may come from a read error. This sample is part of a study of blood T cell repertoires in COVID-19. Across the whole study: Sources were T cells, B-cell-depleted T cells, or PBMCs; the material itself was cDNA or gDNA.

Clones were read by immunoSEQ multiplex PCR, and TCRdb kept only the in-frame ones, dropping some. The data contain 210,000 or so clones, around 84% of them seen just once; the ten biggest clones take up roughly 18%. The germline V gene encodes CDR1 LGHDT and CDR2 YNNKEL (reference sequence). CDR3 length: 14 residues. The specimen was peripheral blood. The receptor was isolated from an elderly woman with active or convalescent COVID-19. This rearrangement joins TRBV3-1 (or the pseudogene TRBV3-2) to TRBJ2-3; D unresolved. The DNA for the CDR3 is TGTGCCAGCAGCCACTCGCGGCTCACAAATACGCAGTATTTT. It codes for CASSHSRLTNTQYF.